The 27 T cell receptor beta chains below all came from one sample that was sequenced in a study of T cell repertoires in cytomegalovirus infection. TCRdb reprocessed the reads via MiXCR and lists one record per CDR3 protein. The table has more than 400,000 distinct CDR3 sequences, roughly 29% seen once. The sample taken for sequencing was PBMCs. These receptors all stem from a human donor in good health (CMV status not recorded). Some clones in this sample may be carry-over from other donors' samples.

There are many counts of this clonotype. The gene calls are TRBV7-8 and TRBJ2-4; D is possibly TRBD2 (6 bases). Deletions cut 5 bases from V and 6 bases from J, with 17 bases between. The germline gives CDR1 SGHVS, CDR2 FQNEAQ. The CDR3 runs to 15 residues. CDR3: CASSIEAGLLNIQYF. The CDR3 DNA reads TGTGCCAGCAGCATAGAGGCGGGACTCCTAAACATTCAGTACTTC.

As regards this clonotype: The junction and the germline gene differ at one end; a read error may be behind it. The chain combines TRBV6-6 with TRBJ2-7; TRBD2 aligns across 8 bases. The V gene's germline CDR1 is MNHNY and CDR2 SVGAGI (reference sequence). The CDR3 length is 14 residues. The CDR3 protein is CASTVSGANYEQNF. The CDR3 nucleotides read TGTGCCAGCACCGTTAGCGGGGCTAACTACGAGCAGAACTTC.

This clonotype has a handful of counts. V usage is TRBV6-2 or TRBV6-3 and J usage is TRBJ2-3, with 7 nucleotides matching TRBD2. The CDR3 contains 16 residues. CDR1 MNHEY and CDR2 SVGEGT come from the germline V gene. J was trimmed by 6 bases and V by 4 bases; bases with no gene match: 13. The DNA for the CDR3 is TGTGCCAGCAGTTCCAGCATCGAGCGGGAAAGGGATACGCAGTATTTT. Translated, it gives CASSSSIERERDTQYF.

V is TRBV15 and J is TRBJ1-2; D is undetermined. The CDR3 is 16 residues long. Trimming shortened V by 1 base and J by 7 bases, and 19 bases separated the two germline ends. Germline-derived CDR1 and CDR2 are LNHNV and YYDKDF (reference sequence). CDR3 sequence: CATSRAAELRASGYTF. The CDR3 region has the DNA TGTGCCACCAGCAGAGCCGCCGAACTAAGGGCGAGTGGCTACACCTTC. Together with reference TRBV15 and TRBJ1-2, the CDR3 gives the full variable domain: DAMVIQNPRYQVTQFGKPVTLSCSQTLNHNVMYWYQQKSSQAPKLLFHYYDKDFNNEADTPDNFQSRRPNTSFCFLDIRSPGLGDTAMYLCATSRAAELRASGYTFGSGTRLTVV.

This clonotype was recorded a few times. One junction end does not reproduce the germline sequence, and a read error may be involved. V gene TRBV7-7 combines with J gene TRBJ2-5, with D perhaps matching TRBD2 (5 bases). CDR1 is SSHAT, CDR2 FNYEAQ, per germline (reference sequence). This CDR3 contains 15 residues. The CDR3 DNA follows: TGTGCTAGCAGCTTAGCGCCCCGGTACCAAGAGACCCAGTACTTC. Translation: CASSLAPRYQETQYF.

This clonotype has more than one count but fewer than ten. The chain links TRBV2 to TRBJ2-1; D is unclear. The germline CDR1 and CDR2 sequences are SNHLY and FYNNEI. Trimming removed 4 bases at V and 1 base at J, with 8 bases between. The length of the CDR3 is 14 residues. The CDR3 protein is CASSVSFSYNEQFF. The CDR3 coding sequence is TGTGCCAGCAGTGTCAGCTTTTCCTACAATGAGCAGTTCTTC.

There are many counts of this clonotype. The rearrangement links TRBV7-2 to TRBJ2-1, with 14 bases matching TRBD2. Germline V gene sequence: CDR1 SGHTA, CDR2 FQGNSA. V trimming: 3 bases; J trimming: 2 bases; junction bases outside the gene matches: 9. The CDR3 is made up of 19 amino acids. The CDR3 is CASSLGLAGVIATYNEQFF. The CDR3 coding sequence is TGTGCCAGCAGCTTGGGACTAGCGGGAGTTATCGCCACCTACAATGAGCAGTTCTTC.

The table lists this clonotype with a few counts. This chain connects TRBV20-1 to TRBJ2-5; D may correspond to TRBD1 or TRBD2 (5 bases each). In germline, CDR1 is DFQATT, CDR2 SNEGSKA (reference sequence). The CDR3 is 13 residues long. V lost 4 bases, J lost 2 bases, and 11 bases lay in between. CDR3 nucleotide sequence: TGCAGTGCTAACCGGGACGTACAAGAGACCCAGTACTTC. This gives the protein CSANRDVQETQYF.

The chain carries TRBV10-3 and TRBJ2-1, with D possibly being TRBD2 (5 bases). Trimming took 0 bases from V and 8 from J, leaving 8 bases between them. The CDR3 is 13 amino acids. Germline V gene sequence: CDR1 ENHRY, CDR2 SYGVKD. In DNA form, the CDR3 reads TGTGCCATCAGTGAGTCTCGCGGGCATGAGCAGTTCTTC. It translates to CAISESRGHEQFF.

This clonotype was counted a few times. J is TRBJ2-7 and V is TRBV6-5; perhaps TRBD2 as D (6 bases). CDR1 is MNHEY, CDR2 SVGAGI, per germline. V shed 5 bases and J shed 3 bases, with 14 bases lying between them. The CDR3 covers 14 residues. The CDR3 nucleotides read TGTGCCAGCAGTCTTACGGGAGAGAACTACGAGCAGTACTTC. Translated: CASSLTGENYEQYF.

The chain carries TRBV7-9 and TRBJ2-1; the D gene is possibly TRBD1 (6 bases). Per germline, CDR1 SEHNR and CDR2 FQNEAQ (reference sequence). The ends were cut back, 5 bases at V and 5 bases at J, with 10 bases in the middle. The CDR3 is 13 residues long. CDR3 DNA: TGTGCCAGCAGCAACAGGGTTAACAATGAGCAGTTCTTC. As protein: CASSNRVNNEQFF.

This clonotype was picked up a small number of times. The chain has TRBV6-2 or TRBV6-3 and TRBJ2-7; D is possibly TRBD2 (6 bases). V was cut by 5 bases and J by 5 bases, with 16 bases left in between. The germline V gene has CDR1 MNHEY and CDR2 SVGEGT. The CDR3 is made up of 14 amino acids. Here the CDR3 reads CASSSPGLRDEQYV. CDR3 in DNA: TGTGCCAGCAGTAGTCCGGGACTTCGGGACGAGCAGTACGTC.

This chain uses TRBV28 with TRBJ1-1; D not resolved. The CDR3 runs 13 residues. Germline V gene lookup returns CDR1 MDHEN and CDR2 SYDVKM. Trimming took off 6 bases at V and 0 bases at J, with 8 bases between the two ends. The CDR3 reads CASRLSLNTEAFF. In DNA form, the CDR3 reads TGTGCCAGCAGGCTTTCCCTGAACACTGAAGCTTTCTTT.

This rearrangement joins TRBV7-2 to TRBJ2-3; 8 bases agree with TRBD2. This CDR3 has 16 residues. Germline V CDR1 and CDR2: SGHTA, FQGNSA. V was pared by 1 base and J by 4 bases, with 7 bases of the junction left unmatched. CDR3 protein: CASSLVSGGVADTQYF. DNA for the CDR3: TGTGCCAGCAGCTTAGTCTCGGGAGGGGTGGCAGATACGCAGTATTTT.

The table lists this clonotype with a few counts. The chain recombines TRBV29-1 with TRBJ2-3; 15 bases map to TRBD2. V dropped 3 bases and J dropped 5; count of bases not matched to a gene: 12. Germline values: CDR1 SQVTM, CDR2 ANQGSEA. CDR3 length equals 18 residues. CDR3 loop: CSVDDPWKGLAGGDTQYF. The DNA of the CDR3 is TGCAGCGTTGACGACCCTTGGAAGGGACTAGCGGGGGGAGATACGCAGTATTTT.

Many counts were recorded for this clonotype. J is TRBJ2-7 and V is TRBV7-9; 7 nucleotides agree with TRBD2. V lost 0 bases, J lost 1 base, and 12 bases stayed unmatched. Germline CDR1 and CDR2: SEHNR and FQNEAQ (reference sequence). This CDR3 region has 18 residues. The CDR3 reads CASSLAVSWLADSYEQYF. For the CDR3, the DNA is TGTGCCAGCAGCTTAGCGGTGAGTTGGCTAGCGGATTCCTACGAGCAGTACTTC. Drawing the rest from reference TRBV7-9 and TRBJ2-7, the complete variable domain is DTGVSQNPRHKITKRGQNVTFRCDPISEHNRLYWYRQTLGQGPEFLTYFQNEAQLEKSRLLSDRFSAERPKGSFSTLEIQRTEQGDSAMYLCASSLAVSWLADSYEQYFGPGTRLTVT.

Many counts were recorded for this clonotype. The chain links TRBV7-8 to TRBJ1-1; D is perhaps TRBD1 (6 bases). The CDR3 consists of 13 residues. Germline V gives CDR1 SGHVS, CDR2 FQNEAQ. Trimming took off 2 bases at V and 3 bases at J, with 7 bases between the two ends. The CDR3 DNA reads as TGTGCCAGCAGCTTAAGGGGGGACACTGAAGCTTTCTTT. Translation: CASSLRGDTEAFF.

This clonotype has a handful of counts. The J gene is TRBJ2-7, the V gene TRBV6-8, with 9 bases lining up with TRBD1. The CDR3 is 15 residues long. J gave up 3 bases and V 4 bases, and 7 bases lay outside the gene matches. CDR1 and CDR2 from the germline V gene are MNHGY and SAAAGT. CDR3 coding DNA: TGTGCCAGCAGTTCGCCGGACAGGGGCAACTACGAGCAGTACTTC. Its translation: CASSSPDRGNYEQYF.

This clonotype came up a few times. The rearrangement uses TRBV7-2 and TRBJ1-2; D is uncertain. With 7 bases removed from V and 5 bases from J, the gap between germline ends came to 14 bases. The CDR3 has 13 amino acids. CDR1 is SGHTA, CDR2 FQGNSA, per germline. The CDR3 DNA is TGTGCCAGCAAATTAACTTTGGAGTATGGCTACACCTTC. This translates into CASKLTLEYGYTF. Full variable domain (missing parts from reference TRBV7-2 and TRBJ1-2): GAGVSQSPSNKVTEKGKDVELRCDPISGHTALYWYRQSLGQGLEFLIYFQGNSAPDKSGLPSDRFSAERTGGSVSTLTIQRTQQEDSAVYLCASKLTLEYGYTFGSGTRLTVV.

V and J are TRBV28 and TRBJ2-5, with unresolved D. The CDR3 has 12 residues. Trimming stripped 6 bases from V and 2 bases from J, with 7 bases between. Germline V lookup: CDR1 MDHEN, CDR2 SYDVKM. The CDR3 DNA sequence: TGTGCCAGCAGAGGTAGTCAAGAGACCCAGTACTTC. It encodes CASRGSQETQYF.

V gene TRBV6-2 or TRBV6-3 combines with J gene TRBJ1-2, with TRBD1 as a possible D gene (5 bases). This CDR3 spans 15 amino acids. From germline, CDR1 is MNHEY and CDR2 SVGEGT. Trimming pared 0 bases from V and 9 bases from J, leaving 17 bases between. This CDR3 is CASSYSRDATQSYTF. DNA of the CDR3: TGTGCCAGCAGTTACTCGCGGGACGCTACACAGAGCTACACCTTC.

This clonotype showed up many times. The chain has TRBV7-2 and TRBJ2-1, with 11 bases aligning to TRBD2. V lost 1 base, J lost 2 bases, and 4 bases stayed unmatched. Germline V gene lookup returns CDR1 SGHTA and CDR2 FQGNSA. The CDR3 is 17 amino acids. The CDR3 here is CASSLEPGLAAYNEQFF. CDR3 DNA: TGTGCCAGCAGCTTAGAACCGGGACTAGCGGCCTACAATGAGCAGTTCTTC.

This chain connects TRBV6-2 or TRBV6-3 to TRBJ2-7; D may match TRBD1 or TRBD2 (8 bases each). CDR1 and CDR2 from the germline V gene are MNHEY and SVGEGT. V gave up 2 bases and J gave up 12 bases, with 26 bases separating them. The CDR3 has 16 amino acids. The CDR3 is CASSYLRGGTGEPLYV. The CDR3 DNA follows: TGTGCCAGCAGTTACCTCCGGGGGGGGACAGGAGAACCGTTGTACGTC.

This clonotype was observed a handful of times. V and J are TRBV6-2 or TRBV6-3 and TRBJ1-1, with no clear D. V lost 0 bases, J lost 10 bases, and 18 bases lay in between. CDR1 and CDR2 (germline): MNHEY, SVGEGT. The CDR3 loop spans 15 amino acids. The DNA for the CDR3 is TGTGCCAGCAGTTACTCCCCGGCAGACCCAATGGGAGCTTTCTTT. Its protein product is CASSYSPADPMGAFF.

The V gene is TRBV4-3, the J gene TRBJ1-5; no clear D. The CDR3 runs to 15 residues. Trimming took 0 bases from V and 0 from J, leaving 6 bases between them. Germline loops: CDR1 LGHNA, CDR2 YSLEER. The CDR3: CASSQDMNSNQPQHF. In nucleotides, the CDR3 is TGCGCCAGCAGCCAAGATATGAATAGCAATCAGCCCCAGCATTTT.

The chain couples TRBV7-6 to TRBJ2-3, with D possibly TRBD1 on 5 matching bases. CDR1 and CDR2 (germline): SGHVS, FNYEAQ. V lost 7 bases and J 2 bases, leaving 10 bases between the germline ends. The CDR3 spans 13 residues. The DNA of the CDR3 is TGTGCCAGCATCTACAGGCCCACAGATACGCAGTATTTT. It translates to CASIYRPTDTQYF.

This sequence joins TRBV9 and TRBJ1-1; tentative D call: TRBD1 (5 bases). Germline V gives CDR1 SGDLS, CDR2 YYNGEE. The CDR3 is 15 residues long. Trimming removed 0 bases at V and 2 bases at J, with 11 bases between. The CDR3 here is CASSVEVGGNTEAFF. In DNA, the CDR3 is TGTGCCAGCAGCGTAGAAGTGGGGGGAAACACTGAAGCTTTCTTT.